This TCR beta chain was recorded in a study of shared clonotypes between healthy human individuals. Background on the study: Ranging from 18 to 49 in age, donors were a couple of women and a few men.

This clone was seen a handful of times. This CDR3 region has 13 residues. Trimming removed 3 bases from V and 5 bases from J, with 13 bases in between. CDR1 GTSNPN and CDR2 SVGIG come from the germline V gene (reference sequence). It was across several immunoSEQ plates that each subset's genomic DNA was evenly split. The method was immunoSEQ multiplex PCR; TCRdb's version includes in-frame clones alone and lacks a portion of them. The repertoire has about 480,000 clones, more than 65% of them found once; the top ten carry approximately 13%. The V gene is TRBV30, the J gene TRBJ1-1; no clear D. This sequence was found in a woman between 35 and 50 years old in good health. Some clones in this sample may be carry-over from other donors' samples. The sequencing input was PBMCs. The CDR3 protein is CAWSRGSTTEAFF. CDR3 nucleotide sequence: TGTGCCTGGAGCCGTGGGAGTACGACTGAAGCTTTCTTT. Filled out from reference TRBV30 and TRBJ1-1, the complete variable domain reads SQTIHQWPATLVQPVGSPLSLECTVEGTSNPNLYWYRQAAGRGLQLLFYSVGIGQISSEVPQNLSASRPQDRQFILSSKKLLLSDSGFYLCAWSRGSTTEAFFGQGTRLTVV.